These T cell receptor beta chains were read from a single sample in a study of T cell responses to AZD1222 COVID-19 vaccine. Clones were read by immunoSEQ multiplex PCR, and TCRdb kept only the in-frame ones, dropping some. This repertoire shows more than 110,000 clones, around 85% found once; its top ten account for around 8%. Material: peripheral blood, obtained on day 0 of AZD1222 vaccination. The origin of the receptors is an adult in good health. The CDR3 runs from the conserved cysteine through the conserved F or W. The D gene is left open where the match is weak. Only part of the rows carry a size: once, few, many, or a class if the clone is expanded.

.	TRBV11-2	TRBJ2-3	.	15	CASSLGAGFTDTQYF	TGTGCCAGCAGCTTAGGTGCGGGGTTCACAGATACGCAGTATTTT
.	TRBV6-5	TRBJ2-7	.	15	CASSKQEPGSYEQYF	TGTGCCAGCAGTAAACAAGAGCCCGGGTCCTACGAGCAGTACTTC
.	TRBV4-2	TRBJ1-2	.	16	CASSQDRGKANYGYTF	TGTGCCAGCAGCCAAGATAGGGGCAAAGCTAACTATGGCTACACCTTC
once	TRBV6-6	TRBJ1-1	.	14	CASSYSEGNTEAFF	TGTGCCAGCAGTTACTCGGAGGGGAACACTGAAGCTTTCTTT
.	TRBV18	TRBJ1-2	.	12	CASSPNMWGYTF	TGTGCCAGCTCACCAAACATGTGGGGCTACACCTTC
few	TRBV29-1	TRBJ1-2	TRBD1	14	CSVEIRTGLSGYTF	TGCAGCGTTGAGATTCGGACAGGGCTGAGTGGCTACACCTTC
once	TRBV6-5	TRBJ2-3	TRBD1	13	CASQRQGTDTQYF	TGTGCCAGCCAGAGACAGGGAACAGATACGCAGTATTTT
.	TRBV7-9	TRBJ1-2	.	13	CATLSGAGYGYTF	TGTGCCACCTTGTCCGGTGCGGGCTATGGCTACACCTTC
once	TRBV28	TRBJ1-6	.	13	CASSLPSNSPLHF	TGTGCCAGCAGTTTACCCTCGAATTCACCCCTCCACTTT
.	TRBV6-4	TRBJ2-1	.	13	CASSESSHNEQFF	TGTGCCAGCAGTGAGTCCAGCCACAATGAGCAGTTCTTC
.	TRBV5-1	TRBJ1-1	TRBD1	14	CASSLHRGNTEAFF	TGCGCCAGCAGCCTACACAGGGGGAACACTGAAGCTTTCTTT
.	TRBV11-2	TRBJ2-7	.	15	CASSRYLPSFDEQYF	TGTGCCAGCAGCCGGTACTTGCCGTCGTTCGACGAGCAGTACTTC
.	TRBV4-2	TRBJ2-5	TRBD2	16	CASSQSGTPVGETQYF	TGTGCCAGCAGCCAAAGCGGGACGCCCGTTGGAGAGACCCAGTACTTC
.	TRBV6-5	TRBJ1-2	TRBD1	11	CASSQGGGYTF	TGTGCCAGCAGCCAGGGGGGGGGCTACACCTTC
.	TRBV19	TRBJ1-1	.	14	CASSISPARAEAFF	TGTGCCAGTAGTATTTCGCCAGCTCGGGCTGAAGCTTTCTTT
.	TRBV27	TRBJ2-1	.	13	CATHLAGLNEQFF	TGTGCCACCCACTTAGCTGGGCTCAATGAGCAGTTCTTC
.	TRBV6-5	TRBJ2-7	TRBD1	14	CASSVGQGSYEQYF	TGTGCCAGCAGCGTGGGACAGGGTTCCTACGAGCAGTACTTC
.	TRBV2	TRBJ1-6	TRBD1	16	CASSADRGAPYSPLHF	TGTGCCAGCAGCGCTGACAGGGGCGCTCCGTATTCACCCCTCCACTTT
.	TRBV7-8	TRBJ1-2	.	13	CASSSTVNYGYTF	TGTGCCAGCAGCTCGACAGTTAACTATGGCTACACCTTC
.	TRBV30	TRBJ1-2	.	13	CAWSRTGTTGYTF	TGTGCCTGGAGTCGGACCGGGACTACTGGCTACACCTTC
.	TRBV3-1/TRBV3-2	TRBJ2-1	TRBD1	13	CASGQGAYNEQFF	TGTGCCAGTGGACAGGGGGCCTACAATGAGCAGTTCTTC
.	TRBV4-1	TRBJ1-3	.	16	CASRDMGLGSGNTIYF	TGCGCCAGCAGGGACATGGGACTGGGCTCTGGAAACACCATATATTTT
few	TRBV4-2	TRBJ2-7	.	18	CASSQDSNSRVGTYEQYF	TGTGCCAGCAGCCAAGATTCTAATAGCAGGGTGGGGACTTACGAGCAGTACTTC
.	TRBV3-1/TRBV3-2	TRBJ1-6	TRBD1	13	CASSAGGGSPLHF	TGTGCCAGCAGTGCAGGGGGGGGTTCACCCCTCCACTTT
.	TRBV10-2	TRBJ2-1	.	17	CASSESRGILGDNEQFF	TGCGCCAGCAGTGAGTCTCGCGGGATCTTAGGGGACAATGAGCAGTTCTTC
.	TRBV11-3	TRBJ2-7	TRBD2	15	CASSEGAGSFYEQYF	TGTGCCAGCAGCGAGGGAGCGGGGTCTTTCTACGAGCAGTACTTC
.	TRBV4-2	TRBJ1-4	TRBD1	14	CASSQTGADEKLFF	TGTGCCAGCAGCCAAACAGGGGCGGATGAAAAACTGTTTTTT
.	TRBV9	TRBJ2-7	TRBD1	13	CASSDGQGYEQYF	TGTGCCAGCAGCGACGGACAGGGCTACGAGCAGTACTTC
.	TRBV18	TRBJ2-4	.	19	CASSGLGGIGVLAKNIQYF	TGTGCCAGCTCAGGGCTCGGCGGAATTGGGGTCCTAGCCAAAAACATTCAGTACTTC
.	TRBV11-2	TRBJ2-3	.	17	CASSDPGTRGPFDTQYF	TGTGCCAGCAGCGACCCGGGTACGCGGGGCCCCTTTGATACGCAGTATTTT
.	TRBV12-5	TRBJ1-6	.	14	CASGLREGNSPLHF	TGTGCTAGTGGTTTGCGGGAAGGGAATTCACCCCTCCACTTT
once	TRBV11-2	TRBJ2-6	.	14	CASSLVGGANVLTF	TGTGCCAGCAGCTTAGTTGGGGGGGCCAACGTCCTGACTTTC
once	TRBV2	TRBJ1-4	TRBD1	15	CASTATGTGWEKLFF	TGTGCCAGCACCGCTACCGGGACAGGTTGGGAAAAACTGTTTTTT
few	TRBV10-3	TRBJ1-2	.	15	CAISGDLNRAHGYTF	TGTGCCATCAGTGGGGACCTGAACAGGGCGCATGGCTACACCTTC
.	TRBV5-6	TRBJ1-4	.	13	CASRKQVNEKLFF	TGTGCCAGCAGGAAACAGGTTAATGAAAAACTGTTTTTT
.	TRBV5-1	TRBJ1-6	.	12	CASRFPDSPLHF	TGCGCCAGCAGATTCCCCGATTCACCCCTCCACTTT
.	TRBV4-2	TRBJ2-5	TRBD2	19	CASSQDRTSGGFKQETQYF	TGTGCCAGCAGCCAAGACAGGACTAGCGGGGGGTTTAAACAAGAGACCCAGTACTTC
few	TRBV15	TRBJ2-3	.	14	CATGWGSSTDTQYF	TGTGCCACCGGCTGGGGGTCTAGCACAGATACGCAGTATTTT
.	TRBV6-5	TRBJ2-5	.	13	CASRRSMGETQYF	TGTGCCAGCAGGAGGTCAATGGGAGAGACCCAGTACTTC
.	TRBV28	TRBJ2-7	.	15	CASSLGLSGTYEQYF	TGTGCCAGCAGTTTGGGTCTCTCAGGCACCTACGAGCAGTACTTC
.	TRBV5-1	TRBJ1-4	.	14	CASSQGTTNEKLFF	TGCGCCAGCAGCCAAGGGACAACTAATGAAAAACTGTTTTTT
.	TRBV11-3	TRBJ2-1	TRBD2	17	CASSLAIAGGRYNEQFF	TGTGCCAGCAGCTTAGCTATCGCGGGAGGGCGTTACAATGAGCAGTTCTTC
.	TRBV18	TRBJ1-1	.	16	CASSPRNRQMNTEAFF	TGTGCCAGCTCGCCCAGGAATCGACAAATGAACACTGAAGCTTTCTTT
.	TRBV19	TRBJ1-5	.	16	CASSITGGAGNQPQHF	TGTGCCAGTAGTATCACCGGGGGCGCAGGCAATCAGCCCCAGCATTTT
many	TRBV3-1/TRBV3-2	TRBJ1-3	.	15	CASSLGSRSGNTIYF	TGTGCCAGCAGCTTAGGCAGCCGCTCTGGAAACACCATATATTTT
.	TRBV7-9	TRBJ1-5	.	13	CASSSLGDQPQHF	TGTGCCAGCAGCTCCCTGGGCGATCAGCCCCAGCATTTT
.	TRBV13	TRBJ1-2	.	17	CASSRTGTPAAGYGYTF	TGTGCCAGCAGCCGCACCGGGACACCGGCGGCGGGCTATGGCTACACCTTC
few	TRBV14	TRBJ2-1	.	12	CASSHVPSEQFF	TGTGCCAGCAGCCATGTCCCGAGTGAGCAGTTCTTC
.	TRBV4-1	TRBJ1-6	.	15	CASSQASRENSPLHF	TGCGCCAGCAGCCAAGCCAGCAGGGAAAATTCACCCCTCCACTTT
.	TRBV4-2	TRBJ2-7	TRBD1	15	CASSQEGTGSYEQYF	TGTGCCAGCAGCCAAGAAGGGACAGGGAGCTACGAGCAGTACTTC
.	TRBV24-1	TRBJ2-4	.	16	CATSDATRNSKNIQYF	TGTGCCACCAGTGATGCCACACGAAACTCCAAAAACATTCAGTACTTC